Listed below are T cell receptor beta chains from one sample, sequenced in a study of cytomegalovirus exposure and HLA in healthy donors. The protocol was immunoSEQ multiplex PCR, while the TCRdb copy is restricted to in-frame clones and leaves out a portion. The data show about 130,000 clones, around 80% seen once. Sequencing used PBMCs. The receptors come from a female donor in good health and CMV-seronegative. CDR3s include the opening cysteine and the closing phenylalanine or tryptophan. Each record gives: CDR3 protein, CDR3 DNA, D gene, clone size, J gene, V gene. The D gene is left open where the match is weak. Part of the rows lack a size; the others show once, few, many or a class for expanded clones.

cdr3_aa: CASSERLAGVGGELFF
cdr3_nt: TGCGCCAGCAGTGAGAGGCTAGCGGGAGTAGGCGGGGAGCTGTTTTTT
d_call: TRBD2
clone_size: NA
j_call: TRBJ2-2
v_call: TRBV10-1

cdr3_aa: CASSWEGRSSYEQYF
cdr3_nt: TGCGCCAGCAGCTGGGAGGGCAGGAGCTCCTACGAGCAGTACTTC
d_call: TRBD2
clone_size: NA
j_call: TRBJ2-7
v_call: TRBV4-1

cdr3_aa: CASSWTGYTEAFF
cdr3_nt: TGTGCCAGCAGTTGGACAGGATACACTGAAGCTTTCTTT
d_call: TRBD1
clone_size: NA
j_call: TRBJ1-1
v_call: TRBV27

cdr3_aa: CASSRGVVGTYEQYF
cdr3_nt: TGTGCCAGTAGTAGGGGGGTTGTGGGAACCTACGAGCAGTACTTC
d_call: NA
clone_size: NA
j_call: TRBJ2-7
v_call: TRBV19

cdr3_aa: CASSTGLAGTGNEQYF
cdr3_nt: TGTGCCAGCTCAACGGGACTAGCGGGAACTGGGAACGAGCAGTACTTC
d_call: TRBD2
clone_size: NA
j_call: TRBJ2-7
v_call: TRBV18

cdr3_aa: CASSEQRDRLNTIYF
cdr3_nt: TGTGCCAGCAGTGAACAAAGGGACAGACTTAACACCATATATTTT
d_call: TRBD1
clone_size: few
j_call: TRBJ1-3
v_call: TRBV6-1

cdr3_aa: CASRKAAATNEKLFF
cdr3_nt: TGTGCCAGCAGAAAAGCGGCTGCAACTAATGAAAAACTGTTTTTT
d_call: NA
clone_size: few
j_call: TRBJ1-4
v_call: TRBV7-2

cdr3_aa: CSVDETSGTSTDTQYF
cdr3_nt: TGCAGCGTTGATGAGACTAGCGGGACTAGCACAGATACGCAGTATTTT
d_call: TRBD2
clone_size: NA
j_call: TRBJ2-3
v_call: TRBV29-1

cdr3_aa: CASSQALLFDIQYF
cdr3_nt: TGTGCCAGCAGCCAAGCTCTCCTTTTTGACATTCAGTACTTC
d_call: NA
clone_size: NA
j_call: TRBJ2-4
v_call: TRBV14

cdr3_aa: CASSHRDTQETQYF
cdr3_nt: TGTGCCAGCAGCCACCGGGACACGCAAGAGACCCAGTACTTC
d_call: NA
clone_size: few
j_call: TRBJ2-5
v_call: TRBV27

cdr3_aa: CASSKYRVLIHTEAFF
cdr3_nt: TGTGCCAGCAGCAAGTACCGGGTCCTTATACACACTGAAGCTTTCTTT
d_call: NA
clone_size: few
j_call: TRBJ1-1
v_call: TRBV7-9

cdr3_aa: CASSIGSGAEAFF
cdr3_nt: TGTGCCAGTAGTATTGGGTCGGGGGCTGAAGCTTTCTTT
d_call: NA
clone_size: NA
j_call: TRBJ1-1
v_call: TRBV19

cdr3_aa: CASRGATSGSRKTQYF
cdr3_nt: TGTGCCTCTCGGGGGGCTACTAGCGGGAGTCGGAAGACCCAGTACTTC
d_call: TRBD2
clone_size: NA
j_call: TRBJ2-5
v_call: TRBV30

cdr3_aa: CASSLEVGEDQPQHF
cdr3_nt: TGCGCCAGCAGCTTGGAGGTAGGGGAGGACCAGCCCCAGCATTTT
d_call: NA
clone_size: once
j_call: TRBJ1-5
v_call: TRBV5-1

cdr3_aa: CASRTGQKYGYTF
cdr3_nt: TGTGCCAGCAGAACCGGACAGAAGTATGGCTACACCTTC
d_call: NA
clone_size: NA
j_call: TRBJ1-2
v_call: TRBV28

cdr3_aa: CASSVGYRVGVNTEAFF
cdr3_nt: TGTGCCAGCAGCGTAGGGTACAGGGTTGGGGTAAACACTGAAGCTTTCTTT
d_call: NA
clone_size: NA
j_call: TRBJ1-1
v_call: TRBV9

cdr3_aa: CASSRPGTGAYEQYF
cdr3_nt: TGTGCCAGCAGTCGCCCCGGGACAGGAGCCTACGAGCAGTACTTC
d_call: TRBD1
clone_size: once
j_call: TRBJ2-7
v_call: TRBV11-2

cdr3_aa: CSVAGGGNQPQHF
cdr3_nt: TGCAGCGTTGCAGGAGGAGGCAATCAGCCCCAGCATTTT
d_call: NA
clone_size: NA
j_call: TRBJ1-5
v_call: TRBV29-1

cdr3_aa: CASTRGARTILADQPQHF
cdr3_nt: TGTGCCAGTACCCGAGGGGCACGGACCATCTTAGCGGATCAGCCCCAGCATTTT
d_call: NA
clone_size: NA
j_call: TRBJ1-5
v_call: TRBV19

cdr3_aa: CASSPLTGTDYGYTF
cdr3_nt: TGCGCCAGCAGCCCCCTGACAGGGACGGACTATGGCTACACCTTC
d_call: TRBD1
clone_size: NA
j_call: TRBJ1-2
v_call: TRBV4-3

cdr3_aa: CSARDRGSYNEQFF
cdr3_nt: TGCAGCGCTCGAGACAGGGGGAGCTACAATGAGCAGTTCTTC
d_call: TRBD1
clone_size: NA
j_call: TRBJ2-1
v_call: TRBV29-1

cdr3_aa: CASSPLGGNTEAFF
cdr3_nt: TGTGCCAGCAGTCCCCTTGGAGGGAACACTGAAGCTTTCTTT
d_call: NA
clone_size: few
j_call: TRBJ1-1
v_call: TRBV6-6